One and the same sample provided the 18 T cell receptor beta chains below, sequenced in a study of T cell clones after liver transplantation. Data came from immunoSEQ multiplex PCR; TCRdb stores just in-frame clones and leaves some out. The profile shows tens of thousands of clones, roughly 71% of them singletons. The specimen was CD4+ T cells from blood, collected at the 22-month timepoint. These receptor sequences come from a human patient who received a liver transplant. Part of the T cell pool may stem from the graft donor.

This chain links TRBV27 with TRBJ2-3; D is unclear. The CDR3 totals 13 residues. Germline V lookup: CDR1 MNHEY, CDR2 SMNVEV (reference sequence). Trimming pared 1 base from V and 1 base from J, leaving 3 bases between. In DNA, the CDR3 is TGTGCCAGCAGTTTATGGGGCACAGATACGCAGTATTTT. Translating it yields CASSLWGTDTQYF.

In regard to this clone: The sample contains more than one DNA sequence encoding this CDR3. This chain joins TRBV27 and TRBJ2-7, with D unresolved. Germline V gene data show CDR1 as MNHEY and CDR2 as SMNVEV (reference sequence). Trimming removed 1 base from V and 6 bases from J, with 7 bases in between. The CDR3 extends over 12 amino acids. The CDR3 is CASSLWGAEQYF. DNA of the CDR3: TGTGCCAGCAGTTTATGGGGTGCCGAGCAGTACTTC.

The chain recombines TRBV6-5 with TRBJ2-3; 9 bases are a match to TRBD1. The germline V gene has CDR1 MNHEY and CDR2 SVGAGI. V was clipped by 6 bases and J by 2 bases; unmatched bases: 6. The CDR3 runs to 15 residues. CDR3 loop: CASRGTGWNTDTQYF. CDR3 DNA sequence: TGTGCCAGCAGGGGGACAGGGTGGAACACAGATACGCAGTATTTT.

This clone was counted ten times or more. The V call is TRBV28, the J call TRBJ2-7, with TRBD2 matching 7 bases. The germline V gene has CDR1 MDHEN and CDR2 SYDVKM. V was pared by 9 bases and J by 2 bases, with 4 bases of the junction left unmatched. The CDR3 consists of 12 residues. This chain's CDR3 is CASAGRAYEQYF. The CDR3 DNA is TGTGCCAGTGCGGGGAGGGCCTACGAGCAGTACTTC.

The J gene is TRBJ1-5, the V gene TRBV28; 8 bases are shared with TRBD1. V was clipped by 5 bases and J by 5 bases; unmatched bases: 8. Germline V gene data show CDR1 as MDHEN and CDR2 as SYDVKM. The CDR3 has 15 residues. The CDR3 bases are TGTGCCAGCAGTCCTCAGGACAGGGTTGATCAGCCCCAGCATTTT. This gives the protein CASSPQDRVDQPQHF.

CDR3 coding DNA: TGCGCCAGCAGCTTACCGAGGACAGGGGGGCAAGAAAACATTCAGTACTTC. Amino acids: CASSLPRTGGQENIQYF. The chain is built from TRBV5-1 and TRBJ2-4; 10 positions agree with TRBD1. CDR1 and CDR2 from the germline V gene are SGHRS and YFSETQ. The CDR3 loop spans 17 amino acids. V lost 2 bases to trimming and J lost 5 bases; unmatched junction nucleotides: 10. The whole variable domain, filled in from reference TRBV5-1 and TRBJ2-4, reads KAGVTQTPRYLIKTRGQQVTLSCSPISGHRSVSWYQQTPGQGLQFLFEYFSETQRNKGNFPGRFSGRQFSNSRSEMNVSTLELGDSALYLCASSLPRTGGQENIQYFGAGTRLSVL.

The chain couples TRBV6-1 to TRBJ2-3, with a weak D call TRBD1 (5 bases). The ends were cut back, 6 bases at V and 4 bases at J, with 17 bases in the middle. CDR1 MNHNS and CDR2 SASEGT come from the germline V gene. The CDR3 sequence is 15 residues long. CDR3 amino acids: CASRFQRGVPDTQYF. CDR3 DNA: TGTGCCAGCAGGTTCCAAAGGGGTGTTCCAGATACGCAGTATTTT.

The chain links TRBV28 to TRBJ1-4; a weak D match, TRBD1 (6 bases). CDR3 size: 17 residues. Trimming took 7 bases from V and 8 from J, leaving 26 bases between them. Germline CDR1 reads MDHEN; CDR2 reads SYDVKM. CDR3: CASTLSGSQGLSEKLFF. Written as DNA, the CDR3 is TGTGCCAGCACCCTAAGTGGGTCACAGGGCCTGAGCGAAAAACTGTTTTTT.

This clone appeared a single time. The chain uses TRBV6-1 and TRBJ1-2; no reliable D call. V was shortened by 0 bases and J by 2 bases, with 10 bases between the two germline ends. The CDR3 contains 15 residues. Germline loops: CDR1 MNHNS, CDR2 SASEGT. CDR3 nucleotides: TGTGCCAGCAGTGAAGCTAGTATGGAAAACTATGGCTACACCTTC. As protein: CASSEASMENYGYTF.

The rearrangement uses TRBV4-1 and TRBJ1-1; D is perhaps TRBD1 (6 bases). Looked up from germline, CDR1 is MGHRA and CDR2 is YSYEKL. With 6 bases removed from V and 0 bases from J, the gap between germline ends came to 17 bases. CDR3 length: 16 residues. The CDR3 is CASRQITGQMNTEAFF. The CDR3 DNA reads TGCGCCAGCAGACAAATCACGGGACAAATGAACACTGAAGCTTTCTTT.

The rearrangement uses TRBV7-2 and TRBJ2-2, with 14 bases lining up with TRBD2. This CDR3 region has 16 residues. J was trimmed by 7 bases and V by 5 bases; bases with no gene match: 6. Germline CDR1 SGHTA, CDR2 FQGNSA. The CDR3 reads CASSPGLAGGGGELFF. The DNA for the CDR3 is TGTGCCAGCAGCCCCGGACTAGCGGGGGGAGGCGGGGAGCTGTTTTTT.

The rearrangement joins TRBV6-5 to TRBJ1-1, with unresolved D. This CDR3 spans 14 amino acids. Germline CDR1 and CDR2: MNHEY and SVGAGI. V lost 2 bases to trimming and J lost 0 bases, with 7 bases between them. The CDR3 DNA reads TGTGCCAGCAGTTACGACACAGTGAACACTGAAGCTTTCTTT. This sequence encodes CASSYDTVNTEAFF.

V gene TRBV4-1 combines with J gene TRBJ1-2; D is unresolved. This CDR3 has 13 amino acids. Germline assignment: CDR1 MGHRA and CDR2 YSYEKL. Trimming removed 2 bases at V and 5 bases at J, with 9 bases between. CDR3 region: CASSQPLGYGYTF. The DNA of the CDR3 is TGCGCCAGCAGCCAACCTCTCGGTTATGGCTACACCTTC.

CDR3 sequence (DNA): TGTGCCAGCACCTGGGGGCGGGGGGGCCTTGAGACCCAGTACTTC. It codes for CASTWGRGGLETQYF. The V and J genes are TRBV2 and TRBJ2-5; 9 bases fit TRBD2. CDR1 and CDR2 from the germline V gene are SNHLY and FYNNEI. The CDR3 contains 15 residues. Germline trimming cut 7 bases from V and 5 bases from J; bases unmatched to any gene: 11. The full variable domain, with the rest looked up from reference TRBV2 and TRBJ2-5, is EPEVTQTPSHQVTQMGQEVILRCVPISNHLYFYWYRQILGQKVEFLVSFYNNEISEKSEIFDDQFSVERPDGSNFTLKIRSTKLEDSAMYFCASTWGRGGLETQYFGPGTRLLVL.

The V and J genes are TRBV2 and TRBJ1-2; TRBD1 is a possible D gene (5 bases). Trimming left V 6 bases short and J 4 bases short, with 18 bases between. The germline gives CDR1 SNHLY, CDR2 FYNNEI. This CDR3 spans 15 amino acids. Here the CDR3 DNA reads TGTGCCAGCAGCCCTTGGGGGGAGAGTAGCTATGGCTACACCTTC. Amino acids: CASSPWGESSYGYTF.

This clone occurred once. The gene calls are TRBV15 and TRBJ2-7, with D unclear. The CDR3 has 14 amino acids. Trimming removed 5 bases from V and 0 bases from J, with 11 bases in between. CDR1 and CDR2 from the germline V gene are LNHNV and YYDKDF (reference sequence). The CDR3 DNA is TGTGCCACCAGCCCGATAATAAGCTCCTACGAGCAGTACTTC. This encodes CATSPIISSYEQYF.

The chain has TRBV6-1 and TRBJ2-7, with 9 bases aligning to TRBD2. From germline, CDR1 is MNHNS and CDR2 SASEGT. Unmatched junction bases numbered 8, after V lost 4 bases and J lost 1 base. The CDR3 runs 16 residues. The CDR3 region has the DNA TGTGCCAGCAGTGTGGGCGGGGGGGGCCTTTCCTACGAGCAGTACTTC. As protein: CASSVGGGGLSYEQYF.

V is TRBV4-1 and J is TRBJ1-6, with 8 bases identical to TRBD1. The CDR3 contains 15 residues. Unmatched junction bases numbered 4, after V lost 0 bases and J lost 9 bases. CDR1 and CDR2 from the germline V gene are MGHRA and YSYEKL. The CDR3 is CASSQDQGAISPLHF. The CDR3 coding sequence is TGCGCCAGCAGCCAAGATCAGGGGGCGATTTCACCCCTCCACTTT.